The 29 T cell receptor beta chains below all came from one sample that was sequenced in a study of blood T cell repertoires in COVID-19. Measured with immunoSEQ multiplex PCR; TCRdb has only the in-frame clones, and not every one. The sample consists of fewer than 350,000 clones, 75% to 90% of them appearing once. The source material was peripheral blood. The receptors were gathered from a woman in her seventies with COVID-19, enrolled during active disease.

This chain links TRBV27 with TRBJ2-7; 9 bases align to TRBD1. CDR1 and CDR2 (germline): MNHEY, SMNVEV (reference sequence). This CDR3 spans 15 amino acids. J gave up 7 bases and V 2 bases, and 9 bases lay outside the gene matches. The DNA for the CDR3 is TGTGCCAGCAGTTTAGGGGGGACAGGGTCTCGAGAGCAGTACTTC. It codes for CASSLGGTGSREQYF.

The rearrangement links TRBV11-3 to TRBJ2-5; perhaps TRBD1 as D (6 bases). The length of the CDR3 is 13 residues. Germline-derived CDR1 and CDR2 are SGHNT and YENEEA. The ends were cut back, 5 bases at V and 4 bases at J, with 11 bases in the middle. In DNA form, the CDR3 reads TGTGCCAGCAGCCCTTCAGGGGTAGAGACCCAGTACTTC. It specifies CASSPSGVETQYF.

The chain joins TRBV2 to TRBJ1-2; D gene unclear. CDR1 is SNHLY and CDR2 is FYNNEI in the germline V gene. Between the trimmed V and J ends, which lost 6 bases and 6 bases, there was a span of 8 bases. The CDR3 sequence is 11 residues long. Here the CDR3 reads CASRATDGYTF. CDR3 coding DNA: TGTGCCAGCAGGGCCACAGATGGCTACACCTTC.

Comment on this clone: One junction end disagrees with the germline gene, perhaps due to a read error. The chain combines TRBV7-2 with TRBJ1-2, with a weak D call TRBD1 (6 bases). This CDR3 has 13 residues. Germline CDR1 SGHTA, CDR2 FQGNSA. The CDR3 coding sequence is TGTGCCAGCAGCTCAGGACAGAACTTTGGCTACACCTTC. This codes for CASSSGQNFGYTF.

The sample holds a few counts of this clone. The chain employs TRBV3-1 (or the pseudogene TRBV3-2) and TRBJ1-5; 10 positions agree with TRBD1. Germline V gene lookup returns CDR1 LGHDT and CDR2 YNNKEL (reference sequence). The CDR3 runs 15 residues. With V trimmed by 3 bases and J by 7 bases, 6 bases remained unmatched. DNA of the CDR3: TGTGCCAGCAGCCAGGGACAGGGGAGGGACCAGCCCCAGCATTTT. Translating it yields CASSQGQGRDQPQHF.

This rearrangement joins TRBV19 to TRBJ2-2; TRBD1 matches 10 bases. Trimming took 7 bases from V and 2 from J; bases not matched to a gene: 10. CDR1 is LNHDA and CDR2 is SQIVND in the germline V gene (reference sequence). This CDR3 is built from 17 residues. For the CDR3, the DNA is TGTGCCAGTAATGAGGGGGGGACAGGGGTTAACACCGGGGAGCTGTTTTTT. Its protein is CASNEGGTGVNTGELFF.

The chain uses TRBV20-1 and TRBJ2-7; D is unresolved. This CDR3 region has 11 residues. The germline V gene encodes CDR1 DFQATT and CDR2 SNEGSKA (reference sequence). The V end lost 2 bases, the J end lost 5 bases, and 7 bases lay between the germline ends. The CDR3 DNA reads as TGCAGTGCTAGAAACGAGGACGAGCAGTACTTC. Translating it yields CSARNEDEQYF.

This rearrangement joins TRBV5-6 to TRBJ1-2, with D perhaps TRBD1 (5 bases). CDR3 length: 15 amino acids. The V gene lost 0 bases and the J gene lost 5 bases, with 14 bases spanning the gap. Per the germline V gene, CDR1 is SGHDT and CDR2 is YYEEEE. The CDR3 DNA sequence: TGTGCCAGCAGCTTGGAACCGGGACTATGGTATGGCTACACCTTC. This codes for CASSLEPGLWYGYTF.

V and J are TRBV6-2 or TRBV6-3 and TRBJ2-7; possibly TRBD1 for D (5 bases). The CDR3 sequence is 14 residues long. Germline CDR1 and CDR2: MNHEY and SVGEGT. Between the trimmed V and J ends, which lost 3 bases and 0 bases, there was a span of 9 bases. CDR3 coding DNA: TGTGCCAGCAGTTATGGCGGACACTCCTACGAGCAGTACTTC. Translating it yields CASSYGGHSYEQYF.

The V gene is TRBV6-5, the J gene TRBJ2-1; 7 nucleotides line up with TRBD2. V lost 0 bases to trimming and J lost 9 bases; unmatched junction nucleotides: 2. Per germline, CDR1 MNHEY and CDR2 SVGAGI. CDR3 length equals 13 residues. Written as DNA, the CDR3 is TGTGCCAGCAGTTACTCGGGCGGGGGTGAGCAGTTCTTC. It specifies CASSYSGGGEQFF.

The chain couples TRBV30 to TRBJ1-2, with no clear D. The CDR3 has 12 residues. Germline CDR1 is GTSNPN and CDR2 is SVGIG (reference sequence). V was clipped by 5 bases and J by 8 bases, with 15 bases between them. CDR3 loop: CAWRRDFLGYTF. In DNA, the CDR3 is TGTGCCTGGCGGAGGGATTTTTTGGGCTACACCTTC.

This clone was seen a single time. For the CDR3, the DNA is TGTGCCAGCAGCCGTCGGGACAGTTCCTACGAGCAGTACTTC. Its protein is CASSRRDSSYEQYF. The rearrangement uses TRBV6-5 and TRBJ2-7; 7 nucleotides align to TRBD1. The CDR3 sequence is 14 residues long. V gave up 6 bases and J gave up 1 base; unmatched junction bases: 6. Germline V lookup: CDR1 MNHEY, CDR2 SVGAGI.

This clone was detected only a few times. The CDR3 is CASRDSGTNQPQHF. DNA for the CDR3: TGTGCCAGTAGGGACTCCGGGACAAATCAGCCCCAGCATTTT. V is TRBV19 and J is TRBJ1-5; perhaps TRBD1 as D (6 bases). The CDR3 is made up of 14 amino acids. The V and J ends lost 6 bases and 4 bases respectively, with 13 bases between them. Germline loops: CDR1 LNHDA, CDR2 SQIVND (reference sequence).

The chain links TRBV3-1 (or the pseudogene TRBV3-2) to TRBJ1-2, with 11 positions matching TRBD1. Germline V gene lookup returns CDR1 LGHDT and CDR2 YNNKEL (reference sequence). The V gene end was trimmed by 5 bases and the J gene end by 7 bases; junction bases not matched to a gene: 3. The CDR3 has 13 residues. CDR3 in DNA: TGTGCCAGCAGCTTTGGACAGGGGGCTGGCTACACCTTC. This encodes CASSFGQGAGYTF.

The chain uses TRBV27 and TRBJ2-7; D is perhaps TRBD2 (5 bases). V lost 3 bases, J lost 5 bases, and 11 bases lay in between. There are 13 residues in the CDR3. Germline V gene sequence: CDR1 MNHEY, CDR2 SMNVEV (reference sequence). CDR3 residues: CASSFSLAHEQYF. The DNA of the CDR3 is TGTGCCAGCAGTTTTTCGCTAGCCCACGAGCAGTACTTC.

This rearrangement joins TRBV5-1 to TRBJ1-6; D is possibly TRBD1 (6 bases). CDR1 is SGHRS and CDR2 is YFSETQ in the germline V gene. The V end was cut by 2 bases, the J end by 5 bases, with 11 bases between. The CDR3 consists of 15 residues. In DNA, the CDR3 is TGCGCCAGCAGCTTACAGGGACCCAATAATTCACCCCTCCACTTT. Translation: CASSLQGPNNSPLHF.

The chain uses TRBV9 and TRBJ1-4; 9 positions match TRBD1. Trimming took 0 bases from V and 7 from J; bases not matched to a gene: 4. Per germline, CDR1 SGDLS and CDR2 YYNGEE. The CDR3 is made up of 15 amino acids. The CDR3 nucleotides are TGTGCCAGCAGCGTAGGGGGACAGGGCGGTGAAAAACTGTTTTTT. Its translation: CASSVGGQGGEKLFF.

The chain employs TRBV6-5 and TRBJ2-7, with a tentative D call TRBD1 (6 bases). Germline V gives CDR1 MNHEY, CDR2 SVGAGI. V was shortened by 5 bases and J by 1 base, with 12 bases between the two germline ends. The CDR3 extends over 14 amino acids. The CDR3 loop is CASSPRTASYEQYF. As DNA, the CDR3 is TGTGCCAGCAGTCCTCGGACAGCTTCCTACGAGCAGTACTTC.

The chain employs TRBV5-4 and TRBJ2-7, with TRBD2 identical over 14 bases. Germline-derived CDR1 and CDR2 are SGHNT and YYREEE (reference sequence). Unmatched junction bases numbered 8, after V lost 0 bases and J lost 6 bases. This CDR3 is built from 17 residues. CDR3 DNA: TGTGCCAGCAGCTTGGGAGGGACTAGCGGGGGTACCGGCGAGCAGTACTTC. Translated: CASSLGGTSGGTGEQYF.

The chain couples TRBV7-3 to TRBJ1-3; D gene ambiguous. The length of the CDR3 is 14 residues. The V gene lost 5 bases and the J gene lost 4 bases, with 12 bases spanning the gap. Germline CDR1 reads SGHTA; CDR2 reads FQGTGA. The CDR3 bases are TGTGCCAGCAGCCCTCAGGCAGACGGAAACACCATATATTTT. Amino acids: CASSPQADGNTIYF.

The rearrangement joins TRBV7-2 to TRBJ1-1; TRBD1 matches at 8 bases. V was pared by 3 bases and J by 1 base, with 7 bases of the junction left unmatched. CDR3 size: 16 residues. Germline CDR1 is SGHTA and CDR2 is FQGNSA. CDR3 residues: CASSFGQGGTNTEAFF. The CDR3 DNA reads TGTGCCAGCAGCTTCGGACAGGGCGGGACGAACACTGAAGCTTTCTTT.

The CDR3 bases are TGCAGCGTCCAAGGCAGGGAAGACTATGGCTACACCTTC. Translation: CSVQGREDYGYTF. The rearrangement uses TRBV29-1 and TRBJ1-2; D possibly corresponds to TRBD1 (5 bases). The germline V gene has CDR1 SQVTM and CDR2 ANQGSEA. CDR3 length: 13 residues. V gave up 6 bases and J gave up 3 bases, with 14 bases separating them.

The CDR3 sequence: CASSPEGGFYNEQFF. The CDR3 coding sequence is TGTGCCAGCAGCCCAGAGGGAGGGTTCTACAATGAGCAGTTCTTC. The chain carries TRBV5-4 and TRBJ2-1; 7 bases are a match to TRBD2. CDR1 SGHNT and CDR2 YYREEE come from the germline V gene (reference sequence). After removal of 4 bases from V and 3 bases from J, the junction contained 7 bases not matched to a gene. The CDR3 loop spans 15 amino acids.

CDR3 coding DNA: TGTGCCAGCAGGGAGGGCGGTTTTAGCAATCAGCCCCAGCATTTT. As protein: CASREGGFSNQPQHF. The rearrangement uses TRBV6-5 and TRBJ1-5, with no clear D. Germline CDR1 and CDR2: MNHEY and SVGAGI. The V gene lost 6 bases and the J gene lost 0 bases, with 12 bases spanning the gap. The CDR3 is made up of 15 amino acids.

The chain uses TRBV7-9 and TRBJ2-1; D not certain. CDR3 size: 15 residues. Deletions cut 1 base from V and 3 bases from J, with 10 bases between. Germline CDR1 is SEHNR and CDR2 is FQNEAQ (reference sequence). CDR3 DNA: TGTGCCAGCAGCTTAGGGGCGCGTGTCTACAATGAGCAGTTCTTC. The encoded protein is CASSLGARVYNEQFF.

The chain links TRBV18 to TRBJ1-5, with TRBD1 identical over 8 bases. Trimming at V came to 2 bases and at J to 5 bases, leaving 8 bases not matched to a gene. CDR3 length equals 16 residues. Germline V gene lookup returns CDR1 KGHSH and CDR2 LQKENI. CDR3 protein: CASSPGTQGADQPQHF. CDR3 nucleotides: TGTGCCAGCTCACCAGGGACGCAGGGGGCCGATCAGCCCCAGCATTTT.

In nucleotides, the CDR3 is TGTGCCAGCAGCAGAACTAGCGGGGGGGCCGGGGAAGATACGCAGTATTTT. Protein: CASSRTSGGAGEDTQYF. This chain uses TRBV11-2 with TRBJ2-3, with TRBD2 matching over 13 bases. CDR1 is SGHAT and CDR2 is FQNNGV in the germline V gene. Losses at the gene ends were 5 bases for V and 5 bases for J; bases not matched to a gene: 10. The CDR3 has 17 amino acids.

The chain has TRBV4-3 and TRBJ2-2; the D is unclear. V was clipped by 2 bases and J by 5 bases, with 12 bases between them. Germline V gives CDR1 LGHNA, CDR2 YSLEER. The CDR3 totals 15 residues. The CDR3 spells CASSQFAGETGELFF. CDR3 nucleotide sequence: TGCGCCAGCAGCCAATTTGCAGGTGAAACCGGGGAGCTGTTTTTT.

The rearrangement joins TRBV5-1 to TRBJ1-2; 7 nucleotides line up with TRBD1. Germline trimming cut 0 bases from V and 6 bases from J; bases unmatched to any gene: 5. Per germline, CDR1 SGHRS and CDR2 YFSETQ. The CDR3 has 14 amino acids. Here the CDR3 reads CASSLADRVDGYTF. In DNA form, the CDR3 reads TGCGCCAGCAGCTTGGCCGACAGGGTGGATGGCTACACCTTC. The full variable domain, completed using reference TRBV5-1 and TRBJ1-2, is KAGVTQTPRYLIKTRGQQVTLSCSPISGHRSVSWYQQTPGQGLQFLFEYFSETQRNKGNFPGRFSGRQFSNSRSEMNVSTLELGDSALYLCASSLADRVDGYTFGSGTRLTVV.